The rows below give T cell receptor beta chains drawn from one sample of a study of low-dose radiotherapy and immunotherapy resistance in tumors. MiXCR, applied by TCRdb to the reads, yields one record per CDR3 protein. The sample contains approximately 30,000 distinct CDR3 sequences, 45% to 50% of which appear only once. Specimen: PBMCs, collected after low-dose radiotherapy plus immunotherapy. The receptors derive from a male donor with gallbladder cancer. Both conserved end residues are part of each CDR3. D genes are given only for firm matches. Not all rows give a size; the values are once, few, many and, for expanded clones, a class.

D gene: NA; V gene: TRBV10-3; clone size: NA; J gene: TRBJ1-2; CDR3 protein: CAISEDRRGSYGYTF; CDR3 DNA: TGTGCCATCAGTGAGGATCGCAGGGGTAGCTATGGCTACACCTTC
D gene: NA; V gene: TRBV11-2; clone size: few; J gene: TRBJ2-3; CDR3 protein: CASSVSLSTDTQYF; CDR3 DNA: TGTGCCAGCAGCGTCTCCCTCAGCACAGATACGCAGTATTTT
D gene: TRBD1; V gene: TRBV18; clone size: many; J gene: TRBJ2-7; CDR3 protein: CASSQRTGDGYEQYF; CDR3 DNA: TGTGCCAGCTCGCAGCGGACAGGGGACGGGTACGAGCAGTACTTC
D gene: TRBD1; V gene: TRBV20-1; clone size: many; J gene: TRBJ2-5; CDR3 protein: CSASPTGLGTQYF; CDR3 DNA: TGCAGTGCTAGCCCGACAGGGCTGGGGACCCAGTACTTC
D gene: NA; V gene: TRBV7-9; clone size: many; J gene: TRBJ2-2; CDR3 protein: CASSSGGGGTGELFF; CDR3 DNA: TGTGCCAGCAGCTCGGGCGGGGGCGGCACCGGGGAGCTGTTTTTT
D gene: NA; V gene: TRBV5-8; clone size: NA; J gene: TRBJ1-1; CDR3 protein: CARGRVFLATEAFF; CDR3 DNA: TGTGCCAGGGGCCGCGTCTTCCTGGCCACTGAAGCTTTCTTT
D gene: TRBD1; V gene: TRBV7-9; clone size: many; J gene: TRBJ1-4; CDR3 protein: CASSSAGGTNEKLFF; CDR3 DNA: TGTGCCAGCAGCTCAGCAGGGGGTACTAATGAAAAACTGTTTTTT
D gene: TRBD2; V gene: TRBV2; clone size: few; J gene: TRBJ2-5; CDR3 protein: CASSMVGGVGETQYF; CDR3 DNA: TGTGCCAGCAGTATGGTCGGGGGGGTTGGGGAGACCCAGTACTTC
D gene: TRBD2; V gene: TRBV28; clone size: NA; J gene: TRBJ2-7; CDR3 protein: CASTRSSGRAWYF; CDR3 DNA: TGTGCCAGCACACGGTCTAGCGGGAGGGCCTGGTACTTC
D gene: NA; V gene: TRBV6-5; clone size: NA; J gene: TRBJ1-5; CDR3 protein: CASSGQYNQPQHF; CDR3 DNA: TGTGCCAGCAGTGGCCAGTACAATCAGCCCCAGCATTTT
D gene: NA; V gene: TRBV5-6; clone size: NA; J gene: TRBJ1-4; CDR3 protein: CASSFGQGSEKTVFF; CDR3 DNA: NA
D gene: NA; V gene: TRBV21-1; clone size: NA; J gene: TRBJ1-2; CDR3 protein: CASSKGEGIDYGYTF; CDR3 DNA: TGTGCCAGCAGCAAAGGGGAGGGGATTGACTATGGCTACACCTTC
D gene: NA; V gene: TRBV28; clone size: NA; J gene: TRBJ2-1; CDR3 protein: CASSATNGARYNEQFF; CDR3 DNA: TGTGCCAGCAGCGCCACGAATGGGGCCCGGTACAATGAGCAGTTCTTC
D gene: NA; V gene: TRBV4-2; clone size: medium-sized; J gene: TRBJ2-7; CDR3 protein: CASSPHRGGNEQYF; CDR3 DNA: TGTGCCAGCAGCCCACACCGGGGTGGGAACGAGCAGTACTTC
D gene: NA; V gene: TRBV5-6; clone size: NA; J gene: TRBJ2-7; CDR3 protein: CASSLDTSYEQYF; CDR3 DNA: TGTGCCAGCAGCTTGGACACTAGCTACGAGCAGTACTTC